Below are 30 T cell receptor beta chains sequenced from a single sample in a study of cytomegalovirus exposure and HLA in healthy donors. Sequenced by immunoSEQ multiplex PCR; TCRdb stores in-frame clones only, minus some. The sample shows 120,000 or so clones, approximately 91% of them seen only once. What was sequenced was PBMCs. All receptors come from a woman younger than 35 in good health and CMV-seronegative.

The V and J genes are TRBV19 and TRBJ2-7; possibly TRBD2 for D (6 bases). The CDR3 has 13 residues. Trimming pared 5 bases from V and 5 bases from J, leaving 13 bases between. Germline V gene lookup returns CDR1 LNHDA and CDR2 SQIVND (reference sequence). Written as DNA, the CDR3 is TGTGCCAGTAGTGAAAGGGACTTCAACGAGCAGTACTTC. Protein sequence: CASSERDFNEQYF.

For the CDR3, the DNA is TGCGCCAGCAGCCAAGAGGTACTAGCGGGGTACGAGCAGTACTTC. Amino acids: CASSQEVLAGYEQYF. The genes are TRBV4-1 and TRBJ2-7, with TRBD2 matching over 10 bases. The CDR3 has 15 amino acids. Trimming took 0 bases from V and 4 from J; bases not matched to a gene: 3. Germline lookup yields CDR1 MGHRA and CDR2 YSYEKL.

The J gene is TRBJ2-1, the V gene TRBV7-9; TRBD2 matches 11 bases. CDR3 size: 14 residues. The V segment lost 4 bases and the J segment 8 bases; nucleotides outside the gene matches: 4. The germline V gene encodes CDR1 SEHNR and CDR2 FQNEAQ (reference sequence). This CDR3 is CASSSLAGEDEQFF. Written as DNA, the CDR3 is TGTGCCAGCAGCTCACTAGCGGGAGAAGATGAGCAGTTCTTC.

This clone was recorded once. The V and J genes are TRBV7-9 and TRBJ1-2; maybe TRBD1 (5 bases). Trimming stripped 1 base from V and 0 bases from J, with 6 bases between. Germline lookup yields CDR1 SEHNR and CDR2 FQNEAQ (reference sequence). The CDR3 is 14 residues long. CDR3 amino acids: CASSLGTTNYGYTF. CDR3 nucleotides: TGTGCCAGCAGCTTAGGGACAACTAACTATGGCTACACCTTC.

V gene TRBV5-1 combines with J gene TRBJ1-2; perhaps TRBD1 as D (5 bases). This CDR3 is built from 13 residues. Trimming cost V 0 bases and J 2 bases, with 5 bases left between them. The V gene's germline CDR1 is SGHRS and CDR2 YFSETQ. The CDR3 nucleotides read TGCGCCAGCAGCTTGGAGGGGAACTATGGCTACACCTTC. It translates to CASSLEGNYGYTF.

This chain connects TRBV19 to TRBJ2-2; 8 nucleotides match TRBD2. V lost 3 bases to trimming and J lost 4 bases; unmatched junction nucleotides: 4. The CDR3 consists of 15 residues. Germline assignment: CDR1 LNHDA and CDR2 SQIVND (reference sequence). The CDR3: CASSISLAGTGELFF. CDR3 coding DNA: TGTGCCAGTAGTATCTCCCTAGCGGGCACCGGGGAGCTGTTTTTT.

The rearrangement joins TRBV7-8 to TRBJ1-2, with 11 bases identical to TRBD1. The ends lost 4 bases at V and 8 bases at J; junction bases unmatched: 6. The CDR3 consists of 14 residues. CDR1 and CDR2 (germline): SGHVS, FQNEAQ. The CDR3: CASSSGQGAKGYTF. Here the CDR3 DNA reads TGTGCCAGCAGCTCTGGACAGGGGGCAAAAGGCTACACCTTC.

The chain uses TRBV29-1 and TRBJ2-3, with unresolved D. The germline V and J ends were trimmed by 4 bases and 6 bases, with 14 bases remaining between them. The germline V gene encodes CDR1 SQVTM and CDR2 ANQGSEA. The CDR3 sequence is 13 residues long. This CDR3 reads CSVGRSTRDTQYF. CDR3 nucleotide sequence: TGCAGCGTTGGTCGGTCGACAAGGGATACGCAGTATTTT.

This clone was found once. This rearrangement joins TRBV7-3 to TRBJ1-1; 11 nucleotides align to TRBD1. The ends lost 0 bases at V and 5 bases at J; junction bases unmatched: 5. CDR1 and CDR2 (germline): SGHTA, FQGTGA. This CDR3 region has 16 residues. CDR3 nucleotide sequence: TGTGCCAGCAGCTTAACCGGGACAGGGGGTTTTACTGAAGCTTTCTTT. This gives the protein CASSLTGTGGFTEAFF.

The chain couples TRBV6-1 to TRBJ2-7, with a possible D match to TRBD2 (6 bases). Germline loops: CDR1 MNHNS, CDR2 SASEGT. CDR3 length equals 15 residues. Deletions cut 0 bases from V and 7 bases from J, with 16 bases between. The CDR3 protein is CASSEARTGVGEQYF. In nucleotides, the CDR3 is TGTGCCAGCAGTGAAGCGCGTACGGGAGTAGGGGAGCAGTACTTC.

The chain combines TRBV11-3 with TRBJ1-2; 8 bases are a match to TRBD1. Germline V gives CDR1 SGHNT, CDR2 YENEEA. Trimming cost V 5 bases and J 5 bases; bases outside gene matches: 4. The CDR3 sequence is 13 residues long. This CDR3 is CASSPRTGYGYTF. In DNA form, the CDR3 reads TGTGCCAGCAGCCCCAGGACAGGGTATGGCTACACCTTC.

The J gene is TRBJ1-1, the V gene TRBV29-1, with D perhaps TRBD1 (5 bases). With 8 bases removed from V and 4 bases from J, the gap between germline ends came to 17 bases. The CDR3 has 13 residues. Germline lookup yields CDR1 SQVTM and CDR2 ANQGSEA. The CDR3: CSFAAPGGTEAFF. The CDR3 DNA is TGCAGCTTTGCCGCCCCCGGGGGCACTGAAGCTTTCTTT.

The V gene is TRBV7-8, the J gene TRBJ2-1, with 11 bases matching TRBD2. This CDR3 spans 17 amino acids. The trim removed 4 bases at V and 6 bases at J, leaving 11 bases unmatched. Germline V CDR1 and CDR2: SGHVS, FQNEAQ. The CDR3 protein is CASSSPIAGGYANEQFF. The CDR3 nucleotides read TGTGCCAGCAGCTCCCCTATAGCGGGAGGGTATGCCAATGAGCAGTTCTTC.

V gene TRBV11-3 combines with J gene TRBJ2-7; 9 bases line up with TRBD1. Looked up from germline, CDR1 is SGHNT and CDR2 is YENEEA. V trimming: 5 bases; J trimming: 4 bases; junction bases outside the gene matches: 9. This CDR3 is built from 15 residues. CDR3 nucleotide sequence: TGTGCCAGCAGCACCCGGACAGGGGCCCAGTACGAGCAGTACTTC. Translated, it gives CASSTRTGAQYEQYF.

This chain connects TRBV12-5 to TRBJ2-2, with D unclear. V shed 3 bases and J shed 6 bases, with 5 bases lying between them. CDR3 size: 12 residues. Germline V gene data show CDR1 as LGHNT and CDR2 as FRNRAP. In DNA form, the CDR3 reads TGTGCTAGTGGTTTACAGTCCGGGGAGCTGTTTTTT. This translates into CASGLQSGELFF.

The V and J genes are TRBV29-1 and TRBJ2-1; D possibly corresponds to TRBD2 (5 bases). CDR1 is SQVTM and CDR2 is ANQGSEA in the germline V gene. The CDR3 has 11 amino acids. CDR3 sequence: CNAEAFNEQFF. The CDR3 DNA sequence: TGCAACGCGGAGGCATTCAATGAGCAGTTCTTC.

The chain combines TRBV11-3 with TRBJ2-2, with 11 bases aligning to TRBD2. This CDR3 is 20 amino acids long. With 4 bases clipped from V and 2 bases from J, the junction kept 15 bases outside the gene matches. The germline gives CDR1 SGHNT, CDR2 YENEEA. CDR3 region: CASSYPPYSGRALNTGELFF. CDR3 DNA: TGTGCCAGCAGCTACCCTCCTTATAGCGGGAGGGCCCTCAACACCGGGGAGCTGTTTTTT.

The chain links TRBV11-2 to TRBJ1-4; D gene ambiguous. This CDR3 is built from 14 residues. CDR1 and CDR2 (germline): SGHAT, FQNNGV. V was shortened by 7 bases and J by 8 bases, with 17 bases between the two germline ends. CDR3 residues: CASINRAGGEKLFF. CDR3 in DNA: TGTGCCAGCATCAATCGAGCGGGAGGGGAAAAACTGTTTTTT.

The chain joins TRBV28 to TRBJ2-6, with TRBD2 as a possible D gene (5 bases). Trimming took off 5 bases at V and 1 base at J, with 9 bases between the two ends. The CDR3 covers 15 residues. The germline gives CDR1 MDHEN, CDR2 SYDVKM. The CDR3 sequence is CASSQPGSGANVLTF. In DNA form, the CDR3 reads TGTGCCAGCAGTCAGCCGGGGTCTGGGGCCAACGTCCTGACTTTC.

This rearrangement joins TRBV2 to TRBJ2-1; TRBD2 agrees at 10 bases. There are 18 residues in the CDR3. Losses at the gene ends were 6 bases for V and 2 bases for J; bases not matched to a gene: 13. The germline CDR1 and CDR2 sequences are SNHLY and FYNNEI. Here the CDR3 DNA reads TGTGCCAGCAGGCCGGGACTAGCGACCCGAGAGGCCTACAATGAGCAGTTCTTC. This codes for CASRPGLATREAYNEQFF.

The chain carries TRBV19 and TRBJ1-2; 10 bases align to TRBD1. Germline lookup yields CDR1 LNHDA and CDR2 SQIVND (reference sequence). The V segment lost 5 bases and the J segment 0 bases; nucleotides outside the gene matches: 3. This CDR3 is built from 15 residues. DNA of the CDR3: TGTGCCAGTAGTCGACAGGGGGCCCCTAACTATGGCTACACCTTC. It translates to CASSRQGAPNYGYTF.

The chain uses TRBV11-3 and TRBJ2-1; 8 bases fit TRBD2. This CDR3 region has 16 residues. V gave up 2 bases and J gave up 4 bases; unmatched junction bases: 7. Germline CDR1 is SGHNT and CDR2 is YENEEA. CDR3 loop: CASSLHPSGGYNEQFF. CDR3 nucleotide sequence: TGTGCCAGCAGCTTACATCCAAGCGGGGGTTACAATGAGCAGTTCTTC.

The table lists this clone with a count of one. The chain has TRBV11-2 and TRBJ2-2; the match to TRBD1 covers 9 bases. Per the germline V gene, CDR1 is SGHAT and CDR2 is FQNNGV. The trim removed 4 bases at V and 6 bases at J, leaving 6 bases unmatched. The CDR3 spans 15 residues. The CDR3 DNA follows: TGTGCCAGCAGCTCCACAGGGGGCTGGGCCGGGGAGCTGTTTTTT. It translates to CASSSTGGWAGELFF.

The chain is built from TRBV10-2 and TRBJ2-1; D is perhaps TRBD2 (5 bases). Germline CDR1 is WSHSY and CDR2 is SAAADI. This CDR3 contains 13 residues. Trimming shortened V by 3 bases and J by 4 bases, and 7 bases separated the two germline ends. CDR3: CASSEEGYNEQFF. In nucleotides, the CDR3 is TGCGCCAGCAGTGAAGAGGGTTACAATGAGCAGTTCTTC.

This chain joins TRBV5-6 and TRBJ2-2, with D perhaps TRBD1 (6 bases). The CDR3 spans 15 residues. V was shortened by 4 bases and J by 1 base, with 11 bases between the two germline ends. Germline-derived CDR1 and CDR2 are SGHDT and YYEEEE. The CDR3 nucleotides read TGTGCCAGCAGCGCCGGGACATGGAACACCGGGGAGCTGTTTTTT. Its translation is CASSAGTWNTGELFF.

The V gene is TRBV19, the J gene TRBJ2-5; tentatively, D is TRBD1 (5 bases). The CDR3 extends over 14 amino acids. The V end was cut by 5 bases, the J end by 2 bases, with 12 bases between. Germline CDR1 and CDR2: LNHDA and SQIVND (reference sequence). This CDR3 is CASSPLTEQETQYF. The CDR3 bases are TGTGCCAGTAGTCCCTTGACAGAGCAAGAGACCCAGTACTTC.

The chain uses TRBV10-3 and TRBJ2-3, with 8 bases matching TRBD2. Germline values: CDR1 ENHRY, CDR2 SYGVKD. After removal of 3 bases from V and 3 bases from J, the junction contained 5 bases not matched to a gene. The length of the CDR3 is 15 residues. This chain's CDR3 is CAISEGAGGTDTQYF. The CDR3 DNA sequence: TGTGCCATCAGTGAAGGGGCGGGGGGAACAGATACGCAGTATTTT.

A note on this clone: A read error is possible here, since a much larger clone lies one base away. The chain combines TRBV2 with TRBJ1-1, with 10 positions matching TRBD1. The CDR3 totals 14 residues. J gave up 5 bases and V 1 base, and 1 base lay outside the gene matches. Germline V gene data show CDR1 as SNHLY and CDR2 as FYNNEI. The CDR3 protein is CASSEGTGGTEAFF. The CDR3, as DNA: TGTGCCAGCAGTGAAGGGACAGGGGGTACTGAAGCTTTCTTT. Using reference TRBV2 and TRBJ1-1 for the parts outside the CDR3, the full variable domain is EPEVTQTPSHQVTQMGQEVILRCVPISNHLYFYWYRQILGQKVEFLVSFYNNEISEKSEIFDDQFSVERPDGSNFTLKIRSTKLEDSAMYFCASSEGTGGTEAFFGQGTRLTVV.

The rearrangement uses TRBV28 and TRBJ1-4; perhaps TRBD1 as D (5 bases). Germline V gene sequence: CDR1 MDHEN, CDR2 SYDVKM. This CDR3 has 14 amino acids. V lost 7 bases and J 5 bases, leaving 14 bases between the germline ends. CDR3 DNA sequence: TGTGCCAGCACCCGGGGGGGGGTGAATGAAAAACTGTTTTTT. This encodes CASTRGGVNEKLFF.

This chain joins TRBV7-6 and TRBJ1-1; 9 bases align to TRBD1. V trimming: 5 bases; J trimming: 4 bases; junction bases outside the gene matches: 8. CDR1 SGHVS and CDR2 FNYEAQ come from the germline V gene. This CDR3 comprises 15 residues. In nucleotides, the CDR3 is TGTGCCAGCAGCCCGCCACAGGGACAGGGCACTGAAGCTTTCTTT. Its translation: CASSPPQGQGTEAFF. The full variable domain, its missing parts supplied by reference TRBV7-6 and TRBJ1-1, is GAGVSQSPRYKVTKRGQDVALRCDPISGHVSLYWYRQALGQGPEFLTYFNYEAQQDKSGLPNDRFSAERPEGSISTLTIQRTEQRDSAMYRCASSPPQGQGTEAFFGQGTRLTVV.